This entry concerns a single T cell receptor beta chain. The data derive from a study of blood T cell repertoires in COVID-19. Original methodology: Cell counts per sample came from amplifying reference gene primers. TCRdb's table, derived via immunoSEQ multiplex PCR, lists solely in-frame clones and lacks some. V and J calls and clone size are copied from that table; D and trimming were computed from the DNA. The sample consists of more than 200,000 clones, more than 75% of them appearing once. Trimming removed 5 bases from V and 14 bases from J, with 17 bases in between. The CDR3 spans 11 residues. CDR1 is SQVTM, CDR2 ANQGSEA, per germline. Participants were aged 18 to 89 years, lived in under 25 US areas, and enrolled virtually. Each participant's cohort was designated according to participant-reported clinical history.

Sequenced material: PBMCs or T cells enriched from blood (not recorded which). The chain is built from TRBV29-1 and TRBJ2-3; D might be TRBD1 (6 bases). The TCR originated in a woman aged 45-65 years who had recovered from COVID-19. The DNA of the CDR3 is TGCAGCGTTCACACAGGGCTTACGAGGTATTTT. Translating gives CSVHTGLTRYF.